This T cell receptor (beta chain) stems from a study of T-cell reconstitution after alpha-beta-depleted transplantation in children (dated by TCRdb to 2016 to 2018). Regarding the complete study: Using TCR repertoire profiling, the study quantitatively followed how T-cell immune reconstitution unfolded in children after TCRalphabeta/CD19-depleted allogeneic hematopoietic cell transplantation.

To prepare the library, PCR was applied. The instrument was an Illumina HiSeq 2500. TCR library preparation used molecular barcoding, with unique molecular identifiers applied to normalize quantification of the TCRbeta repertoire. The public reads were reanalyzed by TCRdb: fastp trimming at Q25, MiXCR alignment, in-frame beta chains only. CDR3 protein sequences are deduplicated, and each keeps its most common genes and DNA. The sample has 500,000 or so distinct CDR3 sequences on record, 30% to 35% of them singletons. Approximately 2.3% of the sample belongs to the ten largest clones. Reading from cysteine to phenylalanine, the CDR3 counts 15 amino acids. The DNA shown is the 45-base CDR3, in frame from base 1. The germline V gene gives CDR1 as SGHDT and CDR2 as YYEEEE. V was cut back by 4 bases and J by 7 bases, leaving a gap of 15 bases between them. This clonotype was counted ten times or more. Its specific antigen is unknown. No qualities accompany the bases; no much larger clone lies one base away.

The sequence joins TRBV5-6 to TRBJ1-6, with TRBD1 perhaps the D gene, on 6 matching bases. The TCR comes from a human donor who donated a stem cell graft to a child with aplastic anemia. The source was PBMCs from the stem cell graft donor, collected from the stem cell graft. The bases read TGTGCCAGCAGCCCAGGGGAAGGAAGGAATTCACCCCTCCACTTT. This is translated as CASSPGEGRNSPLHF.